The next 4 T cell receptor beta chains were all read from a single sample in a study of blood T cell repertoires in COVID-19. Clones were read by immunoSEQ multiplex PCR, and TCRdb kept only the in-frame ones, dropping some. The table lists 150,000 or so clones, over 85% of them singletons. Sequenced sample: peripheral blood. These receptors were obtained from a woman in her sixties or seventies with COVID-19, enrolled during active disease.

The CDR3 loop reads CASRQTGENTEAFF. For the CDR3, the DNA is TGTGCCAGCCGCCAGACAGGGGAGAACACTGAAGCTTTCTTT. This sequence joins TRBV7-9 and TRBJ1-1; 8 bases line up with TRBD1. V lost 8 bases, J lost 1 base, and 6 bases stayed unmatched. The CDR3 loop spans 14 amino acids. Germline assignment: CDR1 SEHNR and CDR2 FQNEAQ (reference sequence).

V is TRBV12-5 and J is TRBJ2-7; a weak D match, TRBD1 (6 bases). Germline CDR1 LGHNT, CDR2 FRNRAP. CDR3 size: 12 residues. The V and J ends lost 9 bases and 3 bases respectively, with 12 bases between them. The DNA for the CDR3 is TGTGCTAGCCACAGGGTAGGCTACGAGCAGTACTTC. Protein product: CASHRVGYEQYF.

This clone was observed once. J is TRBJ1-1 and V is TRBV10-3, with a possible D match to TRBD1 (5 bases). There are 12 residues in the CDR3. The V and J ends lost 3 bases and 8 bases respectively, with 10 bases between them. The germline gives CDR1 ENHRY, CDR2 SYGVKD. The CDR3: CAISDGGGEAFF. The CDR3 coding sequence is TGTGCCATCAGTGACGGGGGTGGGGAAGCTTTCTTT.

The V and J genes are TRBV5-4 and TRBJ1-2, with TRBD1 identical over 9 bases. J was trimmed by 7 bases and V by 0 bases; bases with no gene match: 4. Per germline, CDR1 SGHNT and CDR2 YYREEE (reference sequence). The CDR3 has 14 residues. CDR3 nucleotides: TGTGCCAGCAGCTTGGTCACAGGGGGCGGTGGCTACACCTTC. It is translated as CASSLVTGGGGYTF. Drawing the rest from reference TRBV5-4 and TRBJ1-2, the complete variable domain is ETGVTQSPTHLIKTRGQQVTLRCSSQSGHNTVSWYQQALGQGPQFIFQYYREEENGRGNFPPRFSGLQFPNYSSELNVNALELDDSALYLCASSLVTGGGGYTFGSGTRLTVV.